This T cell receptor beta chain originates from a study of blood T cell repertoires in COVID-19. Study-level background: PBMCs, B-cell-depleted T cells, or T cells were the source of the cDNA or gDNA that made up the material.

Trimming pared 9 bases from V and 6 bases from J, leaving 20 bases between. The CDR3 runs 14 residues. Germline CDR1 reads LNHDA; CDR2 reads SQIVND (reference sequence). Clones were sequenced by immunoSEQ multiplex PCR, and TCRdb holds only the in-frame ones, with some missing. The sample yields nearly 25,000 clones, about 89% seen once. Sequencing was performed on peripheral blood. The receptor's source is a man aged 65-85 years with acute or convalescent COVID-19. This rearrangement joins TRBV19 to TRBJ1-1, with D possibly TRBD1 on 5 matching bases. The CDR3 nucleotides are TGTGCCAGCCAAGTACCGGGGGGGAGGGCTGAAGCTTTCTTT. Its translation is CASQVPGGRAEAFF.